In its sample, the clone carrying this TCR beta chain was seen many times. Its antigen is unknown. Trimming took 0 bases from V and 0 from J, leaving 10 bases between them. The length of the CDR3 is 16 residues. Looked up from germline, CDR1 is SGHRS and CDR2 is YFSETQ. These data come from a study of neurological immune-mediated disorders. Study observations and caveats: None of the CDR3 amino acid sequences found in expanded clones was shared across subjects. This suggests that the TCR-beta repertoires were private in all groups. Phylogenetic analysis grouped 18 of 34 multiple sclerosis patients' repertoires together, suggesting a possible repertoire signature.

The cDNA was synthesized by 5'RACE incorporating 10-nucleotide random UMIs. One entry per CDR3 protein, called by TCRdb with MiXCR from the 5' RACE reads. The sample consists of roughly 76,000 distinct CDR3 sequences, 2.5% to 4% of them appearing once. Material for sequencing was PBMCs. This sequence joins TRBV5-1 and TRBJ1-3; D is undetermined. The receptor was isolated from a woman between 50 and 59 years old with multiple sclerosis. The CDR3 loop reads CASSLEGTISGNTIYF. The DNA for the CDR3 is TGCGCCAGCAGCTTGGAGGGTACCATCTCTGGAAACACCATATATTTT.